The following is a T cell receptor beta chain sequence with its context. This sample is part of a study of shared clonotypes between healthy human individuals. CD45RO negativity and positive selection for CCR7 defined naive CD8 cells, a population that excluded terminally differentiated effector memory CD45RA+ cells. Free of recent acute infections or vaccinations, the donors were healthy HIV-negative adults. Produced via immunoSEQ multiplex PCR; TCRdb's table is partial and in-frame only. The sample lists some 580,000 clones, about 98% seen once, with 0.25% to 0.35% in the top ten. V lost 6 bases to trimming and J lost 7 bases, with 19 bases between them. The CDR3 sequence is 15 residues long. Per germline, CDR1 MNHNS and CDR2 SASEGT.

This receptor was taken from a man aged 25 to 40 in good health. The chain is built from TRBV6-1 and TRBJ1-5; D is ambiguous. Source material: naive CD8+ T cells sorted from blood. The DNA of the CDR3 is TGTGCCAGCAGCCAAGGGCGGGGAATGGGCCAGCCCCAGCATTTT. Amino acid sequence: CASSQGRGMGQPQHF.